These 24 T cell receptor beta chains were all obtained from the same sample, sequenced in a study of blood T cell repertoires in COVID-19. Produced via immunoSEQ multiplex PCR; TCRdb's table is partial and in-frame only. This sample has over 200,000 clones; 65% to 85% occur once, and the top ten carry approximately 8%. The sample was peripheral blood. These TCRs come from an elderly woman with acute or convalescent COVID-19.

The genes are TRBV4-2 and TRBJ2-4; 8 bases fit TRBD2. The germline V gene encodes CDR1 LGHNA and CDR2 YNFKEQ. This CDR3 has 16 amino acids. The ends lost 0 bases at V and 6 bases at J; junction bases unmatched: 7. The CDR3 sequence: CASSQDRGAGGNIQYF. The CDR3 nucleotides are TGTGCCAGCAGCCAAGATAGAGGGGCGGGAGGAAACATTCAGTACTTC.

The chain has TRBV7-3 and TRBJ2-1; TRBD2 aligns across 9 bases. CDR1 is SGHTA and CDR2 is FQGTGA in the germline V gene. The CDR3 is made up of 15 amino acids. V dropped 5 bases and J dropped 7; count of bases not matched to a gene: 9. This CDR3 is CASSASSGRGNEQFF. CDR3 nucleotide sequence: TGTGCCAGCAGCGCCAGTAGCGGGAGAGGGAATGAGCAGTTCTTC.

The chain is built from TRBV3-1 (or the pseudogene TRBV3-2) and TRBJ1-1; TRBD1 matches at 8 bases. The CDR3 contains 13 residues. J gave up 4 bases and V 4 bases, and 2 bases lay outside the gene matches. Germline CDR1 and CDR2: LGHDT and YNNKEL (reference sequence). The CDR3 is CASSLDRGTEAFF. CDR3 in DNA: TGTGCCAGCAGCCTCGACAGGGGCACTGAAGCTTTCTTT.

This clone was observed a single time. The CDR3 here is CASSTEPGTANTGELFF. CDR3 in DNA: TGCGCCAGCAGCACAGAACCCGGGACAGCGAACACCGGGGAGCTGTTTTTT. The chain couples TRBV5-1 to TRBJ2-2, with 7 bases matching TRBD1. Germline values: CDR1 SGHRS, CDR2 YFSETQ. V lost 4 bases and J lost 0; bases outside the gene matches: 9. The CDR3 is 17 amino acids.

The chain has TRBV6-6 and TRBJ2-5, with 13 positions matching TRBD2. Germline V gene data show CDR1 as MNHNY and CDR2 as SVGAGI (reference sequence). J gave up 5 bases and V 10 bases, and 4 bases lay outside the gene matches. This CDR3 has 13 amino acids. The CDR3 coding sequence is TGTGCCAACGTACTAGCGGGGGGGGAGACCCAGTACTTC. The encoded protein is CANVLAGGETQYF.

V and J are TRBV13 and TRBJ2-7; possible D gene TRBD2, 6 bases. The CDR3 consists of 14 residues. Germline assignment: CDR1 PRHDT and CDR2 FYEKMQ (reference sequence). V lost 2 bases and J lost 2, with 10 bases in between. The CDR3 spells CASSLRLVPYEQYF. In DNA form, the CDR3 reads TGTGCCAGCAGCTTAAGACTAGTCCCCTACGAGCAGTACTTC.

DNA for the CDR3: TGCAGCGTAGGACTAGTCTCGGGGGCCAACGTCCTGACTTTC. Encoded protein: CSVGLVSGANVLTF. The J gene is TRBJ2-6, the V gene TRBV29-1, with 7 bases matching TRBD2. The CDR3 is 14 residues long. V shed 6 bases and J 4 bases; nucleotides not matched to a gene: 6. The V gene's germline CDR1 is SQVTM and CDR2 ANQGSEA.

CDR3 in DNA: TGTGCCAGCAGCTTAGGGACAGGGGTAAGCGAGCAGTACTTC. Protein: CASSLGTGVSEQYF. The chain employs TRBV5-4 and TRBJ2-7, with TRBD1 matching over 10 bases. Trimming took 2 bases from V and 6 from J; bases not matched to a gene: 5. The CDR3 is 14 residues long. Germline values: CDR1 SGHNT, CDR2 YYREEE (reference sequence).

The chain carries TRBV7-9 and TRBJ2-3; 7 bases line up with TRBD2. The CDR3 is made up of 16 amino acids. CDR1 and CDR2 from the germline V gene are SEHNR and FQNEAQ (reference sequence). V was pared by 4 bases and J by 1 base, with 8 bases of the junction left unmatched. The DNA for the CDR3 is TGTGCCAGCAGCTATAGTGGGGGAGGGGGCACAGATACGCAGTATTTT. This gives the protein CASSYSGGGGTDTQYF.

This sequence joins TRBV5-1 and TRBJ1-2; 8 positions match TRBD1. Per the germline V gene, CDR1 is SGHRS and CDR2 is YFSETQ. This CDR3 contains 16 residues. V shed 1 base and J 5 bases; nucleotides not matched to a gene: 10. The CDR3 sequence: CASSLTSGQGLYGYTF. DNA for the CDR3: TGCGCCAGCAGCTTGACTTCCGGACAGGGTCTATATGGCTACACCTTC.

The rearrangement uses TRBV7-9 and TRBJ2-7; TRBD2 matches 12 bases. This CDR3 has 14 residues. V gave up 6 bases and J gave up 7 bases; unmatched junction bases: 7. In germline, CDR1 is SEHNR, CDR2 FQNEAQ (reference sequence). CDR3 DNA sequence: TGTGCCAGCAGTCTAGCGGGAGGGCCGGGAGAGCAGTACTTC. Its protein product is CASSLAGGPGEQYF.

Only one count was recorded for this clone. The chain uses TRBV6-2 or TRBV6-3 and TRBJ2-7, with D possibly matching TRBD1 (5 bases). V shed 2 bases and J shed 0 bases, with 14 bases lying between them. CDR1 is MNHEY and CDR2 is SVGEGT in the germline V gene. The CDR3 consists of 16 residues. CDR3: CASSYLSQAFSYEQYF. CDR3 sequence (DNA): TGTGCCAGCAGTTACCTCTCACAGGCCTTCTCCTACGAGCAGTACTTC.

In regard to this clone: Other nucleotide sequences from this sample produce the same CDR3. The chain carries TRBV6-6 and TRBJ2-1; 14 bases line up with TRBD2. J gave up 1 base and V 5 bases, and 1 base lay outside the gene matches. This CDR3 spans 16 amino acids. Germline assignment: CDR1 MNHNY and CDR2 SVGAGI (reference sequence). The CDR3 region is CASSRLAGGSYNEQFF. CDR3 DNA sequence: TGTGCCAGCAGTCGACTAGCGGGAGGGTCCTACAATGAGCAGTTCTTC.

The genes are TRBV18 and TRBJ1-1, with a weak D call TRBD1 (5 bases). V lost 2 bases and J lost 0, with 16 bases in between. This CDR3 has 17 residues. The germline V gene encodes CDR1 KGHSH and CDR2 LQKENI. CDR3 amino acids: CASSPIVAGNMNTEAFF. The CDR3 DNA reads as TGTGCCAGCTCACCAATCGTCGCAGGGAACATGAACACTGAAGCTTTCTTT. Based on the CDR3 plus reference TRBV18 and TRBJ1-1, the full variable domain is NAGVMQNPRHLVRRRGQEARLRCSPMKGHSHVYWYRQLPEEGLKFMVYLQKENIIDESGMPKERFSAEFPKEGPSILRIQQVVRGDSAAYFCASSPIVAGNMNTEAFFGQGTRLTVV.

This chain connects TRBV25-1 to TRBJ2-5; 7 bases are shared with TRBD1. Germline V CDR1 and CDR2: MGHDK, SYGVNS. The CDR3 loop spans 13 amino acids. V lost 8 bases, J lost 1 base, and 4 bases stayed unmatched. CDR3 nucleotides: TGTGCCAGCCGCGACAGGGTCCAAGAGACCCAGTACTTC. Protein sequence: CASRDRVQETQYF. The full variable domain, completed using reference TRBV25-1 and TRBJ2-5, is EADIYQTPRYLVIGTGKKITLECSQTMGHDKMYWYQQDPGMELHLIHYSYGVNSTEKGDLSSESTVSRIRTEHFPLTLESARPSHTSQYLCASRDRVQETQYFGPGTRLLVL.

The rearrangement uses TRBV6-1 and TRBJ1-2; no definite D call. Trimming left V 1 base short and J 6 bases short, with 21 bases between. This CDR3 comprises 17 residues. From germline, CDR1 is MNHNS and CDR2 SASEGT. CDR3 nucleotide sequence: TGTGCCAGCAGTGAAGTTGTGTGGGCTACGCGTCACGATGGCTACACCTTC. This gives the protein CASSEVVWATRHDGYTF.

The rearrangement links TRBV3-1 (or the pseudogene TRBV3-2) to TRBJ2-5; 10 nucleotides match TRBD2. The CDR3 length is 17 residues. Per the germline V gene, CDR1 is LGHDT and CDR2 is YNNKEL (reference sequence). With V trimmed by 1 base and J by 5 bases, 10 bases remained unmatched. The CDR3 DNA follows: TGTGCCAGCAGCCAAGTTTTTGGGACTAGCGAGAGGGAGACCCAGTACTTC. It specifies CASSQVFGTSERETQYF.

The chain is built from TRBV19 and TRBJ2-3; TRBD2 agrees at 10 bases. V gave up 6 bases and J gave up 1 base; unmatched junction bases: 10. CDR1 and CDR2 from the germline V gene are LNHDA and SQIVND (reference sequence). This CDR3 has 17 residues. CDR3 in amino acids: CASRDVAGGGGTDTQYF. The CDR3 DNA reads as TGTGCCAGTAGGGACGTAGCGGGAGGAGGGGGCACAGATACGCAGTATTTT.

This chain uses TRBV10-3 with TRBJ1-1; 11 bases fit TRBD1. Trimming at V came to 5 bases and at J to 11 bases, leaving 13 bases not matched to a gene. Looked up from germline, CDR1 is ENHRY and CDR2 is SYGVKD. The length of the CDR3 is 15 residues. CDR3: CAISSGTGGVLRAFF. In DNA, the CDR3 is TGTGCCATCAGTTCCGGGACAGGGGGGGTTCTACGGGCTTTCTTT.

V usage is TRBV3-1 (or the pseudogene TRBV3-2) and J usage is TRBJ2-1; 9 bases agree with TRBD2. The germline gives CDR1 LGHDT, CDR2 YNNKEL (reference sequence). The CDR3 spans 13 residues. V gave up 7 bases and J gave up 6 bases; unmatched junction bases: 4. This chain's CDR3 is CASTSGIGNEQFF. In DNA form, the CDR3 reads TGTGCCAGCACTAGCGGGATAGGCAATGAGCAGTTCTTC.

The chain uses TRBV5-1 and TRBJ2-3; TRBD1 agrees at 8 bases. Losses at the gene ends were 0 bases for V and 3 bases for J; bases not matched to a gene: 6. This CDR3 comprises 16 residues. Germline-derived CDR1 and CDR2 are SGHRS and YFSETQ. Here the CDR3 reads CASSLEGRGQTDTQYF. CDR3 bases: TGCGCCAGCAGCTTGGAGGGCAGGGGGCAAACAGATACGCAGTATTTT.

The CDR3: CASSQPTGETQYF. The CDR3 region has the DNA TGCGCCAGCAGCCAACCGACAGGGGAGACCCAGTACTTC. V is TRBV4-1 and J is TRBJ2-5; 7 bases fit TRBD1. The trim removed 2 bases at V and 5 bases at J, leaving 2 bases unmatched. The CDR3 covers 13 residues. The germline V gene has CDR1 MGHRA and CDR2 YSYEKL.

This chain links TRBV7-8 with TRBJ1-1, with TRBD1 matching over 9 bases. J gave up 3 bases and V 5 bases, and 1 base lay outside the gene matches. The germline gives CDR1 SGHVS, CDR2 FQNEAQ. The CDR3 is made up of 13 amino acids. The CDR3 protein is CASSRTGDTEAFF. The CDR3 DNA follows: TGTGCCAGCAGCCGGACAGGGGACACTGAAGCTTTCTTT.

This chain connects TRBV20-1 to TRBJ2-1, with 16 positions matching TRBD2. This CDR3 is built from 22 residues. The ends lost 3 bases at V and 0 bases at J; junction bases unmatched: 17. The germline V gene encodes CDR1 DFQATT and CDR2 SNEGSKA (reference sequence). This chain's CDR3 is CSASRQKWGLAGGPNSYNEQFF. The CDR3 DNA reads as TGCAGTGCTAGTAGGCAGAAATGGGGACTAGCGGGGGGGCCTAACTCCTACAATGAGCAGTTCTTC.